One and the same sample provided the 27 T cell receptor beta chains below, sequenced in a study of blood T cells in healthy people across ages. PCR was performed a second time for about 7 to 11 cycles using a sample-barcoded 5' primer and a J-beta primer mix. TCRdb re-called the 5' RACE reads through MiXCR, storing one row per CDR3 protein. This sample carries hundreds of thousands of distinct CDR3 sequences, roughly 27% of them seen once, and the ten largest clones take 29%. The specimen sequenced was blood. All receptors derive from a woman between 65 and 79 years old in good health.

This clonotype was found a few times. V and J are TRBV11-2 and TRBJ2-2; 8 bases fit TRBD2. Germline values: CDR1 SGHAT, CDR2 FQNNGV. The CDR3 has 16 residues. V shed 2 bases and J 4 bases; nucleotides not matched to a gene: 6. The CDR3, as DNA: TGTGCCAGCAGCTTACGAAGCGGGAGTGTCACCGGGGAGCTGTTTTTT. Translated: CASSLRSGSVTGELFF.

Note on this clonotype: Compared with germline, one end of the junction differs, possibly owing to a read error. J is TRBJ2-1 and V is TRBV29-1, with D hard to call. Germline V gives CDR1 SQVTM, CDR2 ANQGSEA. The CDR3 has 14 amino acids. CDR3 sequence: CSVVPDWSFNEQFF. The DNA of the CDR3 is TGCAGCGTTGTCCCCGACTGGTCCTTCAATGAGCAGTTCTTC.

This clonotype has a count of ten or more. This rearrangement joins TRBV29-1 to TRBJ1-3; the D is unclear. The V gene's germline CDR1 is SQVTM and CDR2 ANQGSEA. V lost 3 bases and J 0 bases, leaving 6 bases between the germline ends. The CDR3 consists of 13 residues. As DNA, the CDR3 is TGCAGCGTTGACGCAGACTCTGGAAACACCATATATTTT. Its translation is CSVDADSGNTIYF.

J is TRBJ1-2 and V is TRBV6-1; D not certain. CDR3 size: 12 residues. The V gene lost 1 base and the J gene lost 4 bases, with 4 bases spanning the gap. Germline-derived CDR1 and CDR2 are MNHNS and SASEGT. CDR3 amino acids: CASSEDSYGYTF. The CDR3 coding sequence is TGTGCCAGCAGTGAAGATAGCTATGGCTACACCTTC.

This clonotype was picked up a small number of times. V is TRBV27 and J is TRBJ2-7; TRBD1 matches 7 bases. The CDR3 runs to 15 residues. J gave up 3 bases and V 3 bases, and 8 bases lay outside the gene matches. Germline V CDR1 and CDR2: MNHEY, SMNVEV (reference sequence). CDR3 coding DNA: TGTGCCAGCAGTTTGCAGCCGGGACAGAGCTACGAGCAGTACTTC. This gives the protein CASSLQPGQSYEQYF.

This clonotype was observed a handful of times. CDR3 DNA: TGCGCCAGCTCTACGACAGGGTCTAACTCCTACGAGCAGTACTTC. It encodes CASSTTGSNSYEQYF. The chain joins TRBV5-1 to TRBJ2-7; TRBD1 matches 7 bases. The CDR3 has 15 residues. Germline V gene lookup returns CDR1 SGHRS and CDR2 YFSETQ. V dropped 7 bases and J dropped 0; count of bases not matched to a gene: 10. Full variable domain (missing parts from reference TRBV5-1 and TRBJ2-7): KAGVTQTPRYLIKTRGQQVTLSCSPISGHRSVSWYQQTPGQGLQFLFEYFSETQRNKGNFPGRFSGRQFSNSRSEMNVSTLELGDSALYLCASSTTGSNSYEQYFGPGTRLTVT.

This clonotype was counted between two and nine times. V usage is TRBV20-1 and J usage is TRBJ2-2; no clear D gene. V lost 6 bases and J 4 bases, leaving 15 bases between the germline ends. Germline loops: CDR1 DFQATT, CDR2 SNEGSKA (reference sequence). The CDR3 runs to 14 residues. CDR3 coding DNA: TGCAGTGCCCCCCATAGCCTCGGCACCGGGGAGCTGTTTTTT. Residues: CSAPHSLGTGELFF.

V and J are TRBV20-1 and TRBJ2-5; the D gene is possibly TRBD2 (6 bases). The germline V gene encodes CDR1 DFQATT and CDR2 SNEGSKA (reference sequence). V lost 5 bases and J lost 4, with 11 bases in between. This CDR3 is built from 12 residues. The CDR3 DNA reads TGCAGTGCTCTAGGGCGGGGAGAGACCCAGTACTTC. Protein sequence: CSALGRGETQYF.

This clonotype was seen a handful of times. The chain carries TRBV9 and TRBJ2-1; tentatively, D is TRBD2 (6 bases). Germline V CDR1 and CDR2: SGDLS, YYNGEE. V was pared by 2 bases and J by 6 bases, with 15 bases between. This CDR3 has 15 residues. The DNA of the CDR3 is TGTGCCAGCAGCGTGGGGGGTGTGTCGGTCAATGAGCAGTTCTTC. This translates into CASSVGGVSVNEQFF.

This chain connects TRBV4-2 to TRBJ2-7, with D maybe TRBD1 (6 bases). From germline, CDR1 is LGHNA and CDR2 YNFKEQ. Trimming removed 2 bases from V and 0 bases from J, with 14 bases in between. The CDR3 covers 16 residues. For the CDR3, the DNA is TGTGCCAGCAGCCAAACGACAGGCCGCAACTCCTACGAGCAGTACTTC. Its translation: CASSQTTGRNSYEQYF.

This clonotype was seen a few times. The rearrangement links TRBV27 to TRBJ2-7; TRBD1 is a possible D gene (5 bases). The germline V and J ends were trimmed by 6 bases and 0 bases, with 12 bases remaining between them. The germline V gene encodes CDR1 MNHEY and CDR2 SMNVEV (reference sequence). CDR3 length: 14 amino acids. CDR3 sequence: CASRTMTASYEQYF. CDR3 nucleotides: TGTGCCAGCAGGACCATGACAGCCTCCTACGAGCAGTACTTC.

To note about this clonotype: This clone may be a read error of a much larger clone one base away. The CDR3 here is CASSVEPSGRGELFF. CDR3 nucleotides: TGTGCCAGCAGCGTAGAGCCTAGCGGGAGGGGGGAGCTGTTTTTT. The V and J genes are TRBV9 and TRBJ2-2; 11 bases map to TRBD2. The CDR3 has 15 amino acids. Germline CDR1 is SGDLS and CDR2 is YYNGEE. V lost 0 bases, J lost 8 bases, and 3 bases stayed unmatched.

CDR3 residues: CASSLVTVSGANVLTF. The CDR3 DNA reads TGTGCCAGCAGCTTAGTGACGGTCTCTGGGGCCAACGTCCTGACTTTC. This chain joins TRBV7-8 and TRBJ2-6; D uncertain. The CDR3 loop spans 16 amino acids. The V gene lost 1 base and the J gene lost 0 bases, with 7 bases spanning the gap. The germline V gene has CDR1 SGHVS and CDR2 FQNEAQ.

This chain links TRBV12-3 or TRBV12-4 with TRBJ2-5, with 9 bases that match TRBD2. This CDR3 has 15 amino acids. V was pared by 6 bases and J by 4 bases, with 9 bases of the junction left unmatched. This chain's CDR3 is CASSPSGTGGETQYF. The CDR3 coding sequence is TGTGCCAGCAGCCCTAGCGGGACTGGGGGAGAGACCCAGTACTTC.

The chain links TRBV12-3 or TRBV12-4 to TRBJ2-5; D not resolved. Trimming removed 10 bases from V and 4 bases from J, with 10 bases in between. The CDR3 runs to 11 residues. The chain's CDR3 is CAILGLETQYF. Here the CDR3 DNA reads TGTGCCATCCTCGGGCTAGAGACCCAGTACTTC.

The CDR3, as DNA: TGTGCCAGCGGGACAGGTGAAAAACTGTTTTTT. It yields the protein CASGTGEKLFF. The J gene is TRBJ1-4, the V gene TRBV28; 8 nucleotides line up with TRBD1. The germline gives CDR1 MDHEN, CDR2 SYDVKM. CDR3 size: 11 residues. V dropped 8 bases and J dropped 7; count of bases not matched to a gene: 0.

The rearrangement uses TRBV11-2 and TRBJ2-5; 7 positions agree with TRBD2. The V gene end was trimmed by 4 bases and the J gene end by 0 bases; junction bases not matched to a gene: 8. The CDR3 sequence is 16 residues long. Germline lookup yields CDR1 SGHAT and CDR2 FQNNGV. The CDR3 region is CASSSSWGGYQETQYF. The CDR3 DNA reads TGTGCCAGCAGCTCTAGCTGGGGGGGGTACCAAGAGACCCAGTACTTC.

J is TRBJ1-1 and V is TRBV3-1; unclear D gene. The germline V and J ends were trimmed by 0 bases and 4 bases, with 12 bases remaining between them. The CDR3 spans 15 residues. Germline V gene data show CDR1 as LGHDT and CDR2 as YNNKEL (reference sequence). CDR3 DNA sequence: TGTGCCAGCAGCCAAGAAGCGGGGAGGGTCACTGAAGCTTTCTTT. As protein: CASSQEAGRVTEAFF.

The V call is TRBV4-1, the J call TRBJ2-7; D uncertain. The CDR3 loop spans 13 amino acids. V gave up 0 bases and J gave up 6 bases, with 9 bases separating them. CDR1 and CDR2 (germline): MGHRA, YSYEKL. The CDR3 loop reads CASSQEHGVEQYF. CDR3 coding DNA: TGCGCCAGCAGCCAAGAACATGGGGTCGAGCAGTACTTC.

V is TRBV15 and J is TRBJ2-7; D assignment may be TRBD1 or TRBD2 (6 bases each). V lost 0 bases and J lost 6, with 18 bases in between. Germline CDR1 LNHNV, CDR2 YYDKDF (reference sequence). The CDR3 spans 16 residues. In nucleotides, the CDR3 is TGTGCCACCAGCAGAGATCCTACCCGGGGGCCGCGCGAGCAGTACTTC. Amino acids: CATSRDPTRGPREQYF.

This rearrangement joins TRBV6-1 to TRBJ2-5, with a possible D match to TRBD1 (6 bases). V gave up 4 bases and J gave up 1 base, with 13 bases separating them. The CDR3 totals 15 residues. The V gene's germline CDR1 is MNHNS and CDR2 SASEGT. CDR3 residues: CASSVNRVVQETQYF. DNA of the CDR3: TGTGCCAGCAGTGTTAACAGGGTAGTCCAAGAGACCCAGTACTTC.

V gene TRBV5-5 combines with J gene TRBJ2-3, with D perhaps matching TRBD2 (5 bases). This CDR3 is 16 amino acids long. Between the trimmed V and J ends, which lost 4 bases and 3 bases, there was a span of 18 bases. Germline CDR1 and CDR2: SGHKS and YYEKEE (reference sequence). For the CDR3, the DNA is TGTGCCAGCAGCGGGTTTCAGACGACTATGACAGATACGCAGTATTTT. It encodes CASSGFQTTMTDTQYF.

This clonotype was observed a handful of times. The gene calls are TRBV7-3 and TRBJ2-5; 11 nucleotides agree with TRBD2. In germline, CDR1 is SGHTA, CDR2 FQGTGA. The CDR3 consists of 16 residues. V dropped 5 bases and J dropped 5; count of bases not matched to a gene: 10. CDR3 DNA sequence: TGTGCCAGCAGCCTAAAACTAGCGGGAGCGGGGGAGACCCAGTACTTC. As protein: CASSLKLAGAGETQYF.

This clonotype turned up a few times. The gene calls are TRBV7-3 and TRBJ1-6, with 7 nucleotides matching TRBD1. The germline gives CDR1 SGHTA, CDR2 FQGTGA. V was pared by 2 bases and J by 6 bases, with 1 base of the junction left unmatched. This CDR3 region has 14 residues. Here the CDR3 reads CASSLQGGNSPLHF. CDR3 sequence (DNA): TGTGCCAGCAGCTTACAGGGGGGTAATTCACCCCTCCACTTT.

This clonotype came up a few times. V and J are TRBV3-1 and TRBJ2-1, with 7 bases lining up with TRBD1. Germline CDR1 is LGHDT and CDR2 is YNNKEL (reference sequence). The CDR3 covers 15 residues. J gave up 1 base and V 6 bases, and 6 bases lay outside the gene matches. The CDR3 sequence: CASRPTGLSYNEQFF. For the CDR3, the DNA is TGTGCCAGCAGGCCGACAGGGCTTTCCTACAATGAGCAGTTCTTC.

This clonotype occurred a few times. The chain is built from TRBV28 and TRBJ1-6, with D uncertain. The V gene's germline CDR1 is MDHEN and CDR2 SYDVKM. The CDR3 consists of 13 residues. Trimming pared 6 bases from V and 10 bases from J, leaving 13 bases between. CDR3 in DNA: TGTGCCAGCAGGAGTGGACTCTGGTCACCCCTCCACTTT. It encodes CASRSGLWSPLHF.

In this sample, this clonotype turned up a few times. V and J are TRBV10-3 and TRBJ2-3, with 7 bases that match TRBD1. The V segment lost 6 bases and the J segment 5 bases; nucleotides outside the gene matches: 11. The germline V gene has CDR1 ENHRY and CDR2 SYGVKD. The CDR3 totals 15 residues. The CDR3 nucleotides are TGTGCCATCAGCGGATCGGAAGGGGGCTTAGATACGCAGTATTTT. Amino acid sequence: CAISGSEGGLDTQYF.